This T cell receptor (beta chain) was sequenced during a study of blood T cells in healthy people across ages. The CDR3 length is 12 residues. Per germline, CDR1 SGDLS and CDR2 YYNGEE. V dropped 3 bases and J dropped 3 bases, with 7 bases sitting between them. A second PCR, run for roughly 7 to 11 cycles, used a sample-barcoded 5' primer plus a J-beta primer mix. MiXCR was run by TCRdb on the 5' RACE reads, yielding one entry per CDR3 protein. The repertoire holds around 1,500,000 distinct CDR3 sequences, roughly 40% seen once, with under 8% in the top ten. V usage is TRBV9 and J usage is TRBJ2-7, with unresolved D. The receptor's source is a woman between 18 and 29 years old in good health. The sample taken for sequencing was blood. CDR3 in amino acids: CASSDGDYEQYF. In nucleotides, the CDR3 is TGTGCCAGCAGCGATGGGGACTACGAGCAGTACTTC. The complete variable domain, with remaining parts taken from reference TRBV9 and TRBJ2-7, reads DSGVTQTPKHLITATGQRVTLRCSPRSGDLSVYWYQQSLDQGLQFLIQYYNGEERAKGNILERFSAQQFPDLHSELNLSSLELGDSALYFCASSDGDYEQYFGPGTRLTVT.